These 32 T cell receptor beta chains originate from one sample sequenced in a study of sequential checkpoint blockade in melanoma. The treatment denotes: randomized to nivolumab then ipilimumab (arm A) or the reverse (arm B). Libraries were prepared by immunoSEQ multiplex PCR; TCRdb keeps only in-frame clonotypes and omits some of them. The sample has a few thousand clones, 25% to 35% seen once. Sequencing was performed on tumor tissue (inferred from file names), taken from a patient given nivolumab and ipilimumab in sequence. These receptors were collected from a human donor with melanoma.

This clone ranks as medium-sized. This CDR3 reads CASSFSRGLTEAFF. For the CDR3, the DNA is TGTGCCAGCAGCTTTTCCAGGGGGCTCACTGAAGCTTTCTTT. The chain uses TRBV11-3 and TRBJ1-1; TRBD1 agrees at 8 bases. After removal of 3 bases from V and 4 bases from J, the junction contained 4 bases not matched to a gene. CDR3 length: 14 residues. The germline CDR1 and CDR2 sequences are SGHNT and YENEEA.

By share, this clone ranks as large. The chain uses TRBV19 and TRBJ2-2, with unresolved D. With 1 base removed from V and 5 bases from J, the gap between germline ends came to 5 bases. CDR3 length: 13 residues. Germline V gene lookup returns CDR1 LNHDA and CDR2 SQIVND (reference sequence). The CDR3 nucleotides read TGTGCCAGTAGTATAGTCCCTACCGGGGAGCTGTTTTTT. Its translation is CASSIVPTGELFF.

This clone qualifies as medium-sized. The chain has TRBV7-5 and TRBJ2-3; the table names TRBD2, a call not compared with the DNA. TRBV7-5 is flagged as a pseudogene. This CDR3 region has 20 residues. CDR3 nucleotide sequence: TGTGCCAGCAGCTTCGGGACTAGCGGGAGGGCCGATCATGGAACAGATACGCAGTATTTT. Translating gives CASSFGTSGRADHGTDTQYF.

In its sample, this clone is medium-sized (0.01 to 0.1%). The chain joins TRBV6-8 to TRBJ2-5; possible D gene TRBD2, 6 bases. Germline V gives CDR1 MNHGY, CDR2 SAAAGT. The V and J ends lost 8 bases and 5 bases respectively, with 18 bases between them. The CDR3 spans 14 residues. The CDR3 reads CASRYGGPGETQYF. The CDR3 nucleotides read TGTGCCAGCCGATATGGAGGGCCGGGGGAGACCCAGTACTTC.

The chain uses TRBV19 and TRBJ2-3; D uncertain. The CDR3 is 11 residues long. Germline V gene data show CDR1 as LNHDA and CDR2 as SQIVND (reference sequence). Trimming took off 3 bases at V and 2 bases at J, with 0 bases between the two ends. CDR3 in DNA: TGTGCCAGTAGTATCACAGATACGCAGTATTTT. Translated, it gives CASSITDTQYF.

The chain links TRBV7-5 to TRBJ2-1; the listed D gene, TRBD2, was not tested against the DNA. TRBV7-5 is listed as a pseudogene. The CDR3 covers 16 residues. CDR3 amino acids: CASSVGLAGVRNEQFF. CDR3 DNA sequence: TGTGCCAGCAGCGTCGGACTAGCGGGAGTTCGGAATGAGCAGTTCTTC.

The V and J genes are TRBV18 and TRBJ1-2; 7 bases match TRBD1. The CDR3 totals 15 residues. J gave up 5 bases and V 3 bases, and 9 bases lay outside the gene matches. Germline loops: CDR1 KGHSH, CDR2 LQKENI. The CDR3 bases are TGTGCCAGCTCACCCAACCCAGGGGGGGCGTATGGCTACACCTTC. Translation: CASSPNPGGAYGYTF.

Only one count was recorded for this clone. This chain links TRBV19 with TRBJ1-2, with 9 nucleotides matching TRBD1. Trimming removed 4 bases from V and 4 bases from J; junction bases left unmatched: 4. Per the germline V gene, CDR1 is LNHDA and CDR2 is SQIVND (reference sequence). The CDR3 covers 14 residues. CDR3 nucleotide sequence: TGTGCCAGTAGTAGGGACAGGGACGTCTATGGCTACACCTTC. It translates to CASSRDRDVYGYTF.

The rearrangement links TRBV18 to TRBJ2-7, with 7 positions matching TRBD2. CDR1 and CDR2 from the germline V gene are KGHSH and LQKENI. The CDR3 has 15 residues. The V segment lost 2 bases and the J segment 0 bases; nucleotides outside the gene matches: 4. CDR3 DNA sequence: TGTGCCAGCTCACCAAACGGCGGGAGCTCCTACGAGCAGTACTTC. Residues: CASSPNGGSSYEQYF. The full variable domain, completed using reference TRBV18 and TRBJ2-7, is NAGVMQNPRHLVRRRGQEARLRCSPMKGHSHVYWYRQLPEEGLKFMVYLQKENIIDESGMPKERFSAEFPKEGPSILRIQQVVRGDSAAYFCASSPNGGSSYEQYFGPGTRLTVT.

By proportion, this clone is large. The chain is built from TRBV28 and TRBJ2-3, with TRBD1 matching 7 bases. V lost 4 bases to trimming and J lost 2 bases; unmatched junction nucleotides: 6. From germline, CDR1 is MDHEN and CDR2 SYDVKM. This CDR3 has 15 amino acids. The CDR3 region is CASSSPGQPTDTQYF. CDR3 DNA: TGTGCCAGCAGTTCCCCGGGACAGCCCACAGATACGCAGTATTTT.

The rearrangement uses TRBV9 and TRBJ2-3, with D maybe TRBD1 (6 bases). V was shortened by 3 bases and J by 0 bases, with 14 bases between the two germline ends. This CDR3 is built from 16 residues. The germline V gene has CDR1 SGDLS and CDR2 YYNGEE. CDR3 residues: CASSANRDTSTDTQYF. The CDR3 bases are TGTGCCAGCAGCGCAAACCGGGACACCAGCACAGATACGCAGTATTTT.

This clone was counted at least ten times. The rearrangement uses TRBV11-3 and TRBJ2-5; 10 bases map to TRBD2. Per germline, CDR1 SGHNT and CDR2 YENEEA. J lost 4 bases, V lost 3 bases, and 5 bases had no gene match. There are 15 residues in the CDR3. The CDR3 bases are TGTGCCAGCAGCTTGGCAGCTAGCGGGGGAGAGACCCAGTACTTC. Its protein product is CASSLAASGGETQYF.

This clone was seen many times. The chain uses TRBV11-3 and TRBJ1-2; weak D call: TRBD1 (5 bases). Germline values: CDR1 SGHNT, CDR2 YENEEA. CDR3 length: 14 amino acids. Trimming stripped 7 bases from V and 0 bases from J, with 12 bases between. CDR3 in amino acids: CASTSQGANYGYTF. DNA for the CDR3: TGTGCCAGCACCTCGCAGGGAGCTAACTATGGCTACACCTTC.

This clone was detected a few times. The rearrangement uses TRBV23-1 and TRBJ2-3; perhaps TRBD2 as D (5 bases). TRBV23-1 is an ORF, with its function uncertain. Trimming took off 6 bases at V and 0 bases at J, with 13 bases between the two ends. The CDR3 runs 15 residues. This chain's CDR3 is CASSFPERSTDTQYF. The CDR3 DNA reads TGCGCCAGCAGCTTTCCCGAGCGGAGCACAGATACGCAGTATTTT.

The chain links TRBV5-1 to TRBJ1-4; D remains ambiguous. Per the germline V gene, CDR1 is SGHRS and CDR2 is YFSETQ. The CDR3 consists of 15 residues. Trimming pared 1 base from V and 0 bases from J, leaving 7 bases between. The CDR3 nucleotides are TGCGCCAGCAGCTTGAACACCCCAACTAATGAAAAACTGTTTTTT. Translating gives CASSLNTPTNEKLFF.

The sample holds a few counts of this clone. CDR3 nucleotides: TGCAGCGTTGAAGAACCCCCGACTAGCGGGAGCACAGATACGCAGTATTTT. This gives the protein CSVEEPPTSGSTDTQYF. V and J are TRBV29-1 and TRBJ2-3; TRBD2 matches 10 bases. Germline loops: CDR1 SQVTM, CDR2 ANQGSEA. After removal of 0 bases from V and 0 bases from J, the junction contained 6 bases not matched to a gene. The CDR3 loop spans 17 amino acids.

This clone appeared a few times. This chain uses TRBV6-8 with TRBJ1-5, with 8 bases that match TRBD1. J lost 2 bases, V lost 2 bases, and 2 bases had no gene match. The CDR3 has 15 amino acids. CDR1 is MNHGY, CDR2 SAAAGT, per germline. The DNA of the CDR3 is TGTGCCAGCAGTTACGGGGGACAGGGCAATCAGCCCCAGCATTTT. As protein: CASSYGGQGNQPQHF.

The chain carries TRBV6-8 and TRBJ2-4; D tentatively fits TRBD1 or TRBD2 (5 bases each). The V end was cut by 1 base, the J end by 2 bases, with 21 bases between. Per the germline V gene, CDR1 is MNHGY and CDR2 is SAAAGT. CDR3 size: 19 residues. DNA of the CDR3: TGTGCCAGCAGTTACTATCCCCCGGGGACGCCCGCTACCAAAAACATTCAGTACTTC. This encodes CASSYYPPGTPATKNIQYF.

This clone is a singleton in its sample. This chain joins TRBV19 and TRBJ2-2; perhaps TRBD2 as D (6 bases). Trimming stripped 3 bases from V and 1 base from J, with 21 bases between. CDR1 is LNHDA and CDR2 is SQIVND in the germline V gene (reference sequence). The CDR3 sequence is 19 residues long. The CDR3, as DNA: TGTGCCAGTAGTATCCTTGGAGGGAGGACCATCTTGAACACCGGGGAGCTGTTTTTT. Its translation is CASSILGGRTILNTGELFF.

The CDR3, as DNA: TGTGCCACCAGCAAAACAGACGGCACAGATACGCAGTATTTT. It is translated as CATSKTDGTDTQYF. The chain couples TRBV15 to TRBJ2-3; the D is unclear. The germline gives CDR1 LNHNV, CDR2 YYDKDF (reference sequence). The CDR3 spans 14 residues. Trimming took 4 bases from V and 1 from J, leaving 9 bases between them.

The CDR3 loop is CAWGTGDYGYTF. The CDR3 DNA reads as TGTGCCTGGGGGACAGGGGACTATGGCTACACCTTC. The rearrangement joins TRBV30 to TRBJ1-2; 10 positions agree with TRBD1. The V gene's germline CDR1 is GTSNPN and CDR2 SVGIG (reference sequence). This CDR3 comprises 12 residues. V dropped 5 bases and J dropped 3; count of bases not matched to a gene: 0. Full variable domain (rest looked up from reference TRBV30 and TRBJ1-2): SQTIHQWPATLVQPVGSPLSLECTVEGTSNPNLYWYRQAAGRGLQLLFYSVGIGQISSEVPQNLSASRPQDRQFILSSKKLLLSDSGFYLCAWGTGDYGYTFGSGTRLTVV.

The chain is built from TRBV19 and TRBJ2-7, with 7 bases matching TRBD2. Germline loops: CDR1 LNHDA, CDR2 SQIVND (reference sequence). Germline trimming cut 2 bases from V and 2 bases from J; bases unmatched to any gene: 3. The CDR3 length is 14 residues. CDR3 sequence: CASSIPGLAYEQYF. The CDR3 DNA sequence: TGTGCCAGTAGTATACCTGGACTAGCCTACGAGCAGTACTTC. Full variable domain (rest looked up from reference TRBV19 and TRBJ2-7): DGGITQSPKYLFRKEGQNVTLSCEQNLNHDAMYWYRQDPGQGLRLIYYSQIVNDFQKGDIAEGYSVSREKKESFPLTVTSAQKNPTAFYLCASSIPGLAYEQYFGPGTRLTVT.

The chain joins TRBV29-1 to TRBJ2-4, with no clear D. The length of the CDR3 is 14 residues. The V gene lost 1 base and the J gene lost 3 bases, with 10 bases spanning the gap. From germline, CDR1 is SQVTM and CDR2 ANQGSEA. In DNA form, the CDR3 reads TGCAGCGTTGAAGGGGGTATCGGCAAAAACATTCAGTACTTC. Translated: CSVEGGIGKNIQYF.

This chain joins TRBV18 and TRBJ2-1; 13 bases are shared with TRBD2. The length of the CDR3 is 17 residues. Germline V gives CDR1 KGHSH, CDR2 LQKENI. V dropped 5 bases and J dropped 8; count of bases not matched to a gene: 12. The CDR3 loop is CASSFRLAGGPLDEQFF. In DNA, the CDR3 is TGTGCCAGCTCATTTCGACTAGCGGGGGGTCCTCTCGATGAGCAGTTCTTC.

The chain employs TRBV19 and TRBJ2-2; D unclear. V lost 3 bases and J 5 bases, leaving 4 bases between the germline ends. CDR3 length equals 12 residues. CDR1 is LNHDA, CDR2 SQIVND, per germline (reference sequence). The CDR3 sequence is CASSMETGELFF. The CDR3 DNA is TGTGCCAGTAGTATGGAGACCGGGGAGCTGTTTTTT. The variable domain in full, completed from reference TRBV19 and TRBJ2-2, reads DGGITQSPKYLFRKEGQNVTLSCEQNLNHDAMYWYRQDPGQGLRLIYYSQIVNDFQKGDIAEGYSVSREKKESFPLTVTSAQKNPTAFYLCASSMETGELFFGEGSRLTVL.

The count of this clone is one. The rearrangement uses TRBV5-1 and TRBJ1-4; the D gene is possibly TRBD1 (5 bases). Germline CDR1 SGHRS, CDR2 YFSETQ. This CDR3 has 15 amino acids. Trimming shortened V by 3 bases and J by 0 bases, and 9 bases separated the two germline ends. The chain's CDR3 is CASSSQVSTNEKLFF. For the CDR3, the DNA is TGCGCCAGCAGCTCACAGGTTTCAACTAATGAAAAACTGTTTTTT.

This CDR3 is CASSVDGGSTDTQYF. CDR3 in DNA: TGTGCCAGCAGCGTAGACGGAGGGAGCACAGATACGCAGTATTTT. The chain combines TRBV9 with TRBJ2-3, with a possible D match to TRBD2 (6 bases). The ends were cut back, 0 bases at V and 0 bases at J, with 8 bases in the middle. This CDR3 is 15 amino acids long. The germline V gene encodes CDR1 SGDLS and CDR2 YYNGEE.

The CDR3: CASGLAVRAADTQYF. The CDR3 bases are TGTGCTAGTGGTTTGGCTGTCAGGGCCGCAGATACGCAGTATTTT. This chain connects TRBV12-5 to TRBJ2-3; D is perhaps TRBD1 (5 bases). Trimming cost V 1 base and J 4 bases, with 12 bases left between them. Germline V gives CDR1 LGHNT, CDR2 FRNRAP. CDR3 length: 15 amino acids.

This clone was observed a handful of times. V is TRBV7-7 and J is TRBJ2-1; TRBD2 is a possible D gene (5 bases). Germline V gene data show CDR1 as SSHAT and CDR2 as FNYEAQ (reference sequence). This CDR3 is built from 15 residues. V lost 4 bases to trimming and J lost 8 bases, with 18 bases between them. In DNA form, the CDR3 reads TGTGCCAGCAGCTCCGCCCCGCGGGCCCGGGATGAGCAGTTCTTC. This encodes CASSSAPRARDEQFF.

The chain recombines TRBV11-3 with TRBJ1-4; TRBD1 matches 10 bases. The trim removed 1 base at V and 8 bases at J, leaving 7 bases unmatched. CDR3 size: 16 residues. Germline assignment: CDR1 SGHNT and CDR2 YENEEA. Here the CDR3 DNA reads TGTGCCAGCAGCTTAGGGGGCGGGACAGGGGCGGAAAAACTGTTTTTT. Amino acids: CASSLGGGTGAEKLFF.

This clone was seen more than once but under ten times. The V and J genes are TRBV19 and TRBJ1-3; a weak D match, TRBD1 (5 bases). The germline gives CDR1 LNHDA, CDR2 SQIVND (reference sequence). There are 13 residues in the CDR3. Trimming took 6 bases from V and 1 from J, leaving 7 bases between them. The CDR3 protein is CASRGESGNTIYF. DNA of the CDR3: TGTGCCAGTAGGGGGGAGTCTGGAAACACCATATATTTT.

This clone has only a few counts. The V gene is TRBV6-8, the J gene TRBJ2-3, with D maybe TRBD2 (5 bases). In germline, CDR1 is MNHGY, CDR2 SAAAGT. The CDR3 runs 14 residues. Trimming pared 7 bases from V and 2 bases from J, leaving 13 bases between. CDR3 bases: TGTGCCAGCACTTCGACACTAGACACAGATACGCAGTATTTT. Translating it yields CASTSTLDTDTQYF.